These 5 T cell receptor beta chains share one sample of origin, sequenced in a study of T cell changes during pregnancy in multiple sclerosis. TCRdb's table, derived via immunoSEQ multiplex PCR, lists solely in-frame clones and lacks some. The data contain 65,000 to 90,000 clones, roughly 90% of them singletons. This specimen consisted of peripheral blood, obtained in the first trimester of pregnancy. These receptors were collected from a female donor with multiple sclerosis, enrolled in a pregnancy study.

This sequence joins TRBV27 and TRBJ2-1, with D perhaps TRBD2 (7 bases). This CDR3 is built from 15 residues. Between the trimmed V and J ends, which lost 3 bases and 6 bases, there was a span of 15 bases. Germline CDR1 MNHEY, CDR2 SMNVEV (reference sequence). The CDR3 region is CASSFWKRGGNEQFF. The CDR3 DNA follows: TGTGCCAGCAGTTTCTGGAAAAGGGGGGGCAATGAGCAGTTCTTC.

The chain recombines TRBV2 with TRBJ1-5; 12 bases fit TRBD1. The junction had 14 bases not matched to a gene; V was cut back by 4 bases and J by 7 bases. Looked up from germline, CDR1 is SNHLY and CDR2 is FYNNEI. This CDR3 has 18 amino acids. This chain's CDR3 is CASSGWDRGLGNGQPQHF. The DNA for the CDR3 is TGTGCCAGCAGTGGTTGGGACAGGGGGCTAGGTAATGGACAGCCCCAGCATTTT.

The chain couples TRBV5-1 to TRBJ2-5, with 8 nucleotides matching TRBD2. Germline V gene sequence: CDR1 SGHRS, CDR2 YFSETQ. V lost 4 bases to trimming and J lost 1 base; unmatched junction nucleotides: 9. The CDR3 consists of 16 residues. The CDR3 DNA reads TGCGCCAGCAGCAGTGGGCTTAGCGGGGTCCAAGAGACCCAGTACTTC. Translation: CASSSGLSGVQETQYF.

CDR3 in DNA: TGCGCCAGCAGCAACGGACAGGGAAGATGGACTGAAGCTTTCTTT. This gives the protein CASSNGQGRWTEAFF. The chain employs TRBV4-1 and TRBJ1-1; 8 nucleotides match TRBD1. The germline V gene has CDR1 MGHRA and CDR2 YSYEKL. The CDR3 totals 15 residues. Trimming took 5 bases from V and 5 from J; bases not matched to a gene: 10.

CDR3 region: CASSPRPGSRELFF. For the CDR3, the DNA is TGTGCCAGCAGCCCGAGACCGGGGTCTAGGGAACTGTTTTTT. The V and J genes are TRBV11-2 and TRBJ1-4; D is unclear. The germline CDR1 and CDR2 sequences are SGHAT and FQNNGV. Trimming pared 5 bases from V and 12 bases from J, leaving 19 bases between. This CDR3 is built from 14 residues.